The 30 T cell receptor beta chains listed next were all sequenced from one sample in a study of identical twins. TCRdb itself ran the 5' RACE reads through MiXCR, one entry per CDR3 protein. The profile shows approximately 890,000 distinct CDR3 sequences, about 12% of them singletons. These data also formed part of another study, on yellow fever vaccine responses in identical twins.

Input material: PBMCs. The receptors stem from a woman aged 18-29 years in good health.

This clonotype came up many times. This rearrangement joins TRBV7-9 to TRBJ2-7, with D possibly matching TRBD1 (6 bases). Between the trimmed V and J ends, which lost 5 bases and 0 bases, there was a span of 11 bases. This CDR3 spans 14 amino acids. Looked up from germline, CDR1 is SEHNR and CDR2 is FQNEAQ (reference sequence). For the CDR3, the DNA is TGTGCCAGCAGCGGCCGGGACAACTCCTACGAGCAGTACTTC. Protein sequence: CASSGRDNSYEQYF.

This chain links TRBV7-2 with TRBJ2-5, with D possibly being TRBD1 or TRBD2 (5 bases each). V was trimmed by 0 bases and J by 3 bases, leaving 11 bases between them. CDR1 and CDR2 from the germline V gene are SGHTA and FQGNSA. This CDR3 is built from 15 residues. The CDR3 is CASSLAGTAKETQYF. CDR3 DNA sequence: TGTGCCAGCAGCTTAGCCGGGACGGCAAAAGAGACCCAGTACTTC.

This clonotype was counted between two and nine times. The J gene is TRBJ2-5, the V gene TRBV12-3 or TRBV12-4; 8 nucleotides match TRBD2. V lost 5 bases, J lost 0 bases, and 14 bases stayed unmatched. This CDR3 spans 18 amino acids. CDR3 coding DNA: TGTGCCAGCAGTCCACCCCCGGGTAGCGGGATGTACCAAGAGACCCAGTACTTC. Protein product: CASSPPPGSGMYQETQYF.

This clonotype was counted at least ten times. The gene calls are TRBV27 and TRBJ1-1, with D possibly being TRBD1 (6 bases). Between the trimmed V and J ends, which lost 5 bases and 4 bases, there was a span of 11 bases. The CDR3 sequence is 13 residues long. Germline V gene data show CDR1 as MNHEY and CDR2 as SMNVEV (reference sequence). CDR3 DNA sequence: TGTGCCAGCAGTCCTACAGGGAGCACTGAAGCTTTCTTT. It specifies CASSPTGSTEAFF.

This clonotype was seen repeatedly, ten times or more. The CDR3 DNA sequence: TGTGCCAGCAGCTCCCTCTTATCTACAACAGGGTTACGCACTGAAGCTTTCTTT. This codes for CASSSLLSTTGLRTEAFF. The gene calls are TRBV11-2 and TRBJ1-1; a possible D gene is TRBD1 (6 bases). Germline-derived CDR1 and CDR2 are SGHAT and FQNNGV. Trimming removed 4 bases from V and 4 bases from J, with 25 bases in between. The CDR3 spans 18 residues.

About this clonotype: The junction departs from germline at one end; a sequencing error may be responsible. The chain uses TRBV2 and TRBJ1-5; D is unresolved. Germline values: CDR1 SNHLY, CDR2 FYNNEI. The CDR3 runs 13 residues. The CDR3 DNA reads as TGTGCCAGCACTGAAATGGACCATCAGCCCCAGCATTTT. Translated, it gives CASTEMDHQPQHF.

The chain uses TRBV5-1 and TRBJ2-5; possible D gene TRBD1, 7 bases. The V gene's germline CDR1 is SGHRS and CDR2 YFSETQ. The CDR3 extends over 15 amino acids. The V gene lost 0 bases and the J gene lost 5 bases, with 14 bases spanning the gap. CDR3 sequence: CASSLDLTGRETQYF. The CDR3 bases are TGCGCCAGCAGCTTGGATCTGACAGGGAGGGAGACCCAGTACTTC.

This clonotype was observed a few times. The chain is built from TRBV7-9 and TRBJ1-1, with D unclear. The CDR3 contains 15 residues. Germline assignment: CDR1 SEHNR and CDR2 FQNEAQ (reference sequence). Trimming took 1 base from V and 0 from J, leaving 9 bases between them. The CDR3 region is CASSLEDDLNTEAFF. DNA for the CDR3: TGTGCCAGCAGCTTAGAAGATGATTTGAACACTGAAGCTTTCTTT.

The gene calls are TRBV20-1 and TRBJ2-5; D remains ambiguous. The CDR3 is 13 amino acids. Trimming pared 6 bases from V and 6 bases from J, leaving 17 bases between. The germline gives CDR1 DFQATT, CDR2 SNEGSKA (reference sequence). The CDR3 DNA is TGCAGTGCCGGGCGGCCCCCAAGACAGACCCAGTACTTC. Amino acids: CSAGRPPRQTQYF.

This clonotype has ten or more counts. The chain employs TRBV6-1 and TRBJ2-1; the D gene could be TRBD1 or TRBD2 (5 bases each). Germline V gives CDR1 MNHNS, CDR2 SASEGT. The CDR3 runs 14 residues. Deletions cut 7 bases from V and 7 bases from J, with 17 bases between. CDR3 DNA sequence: TGTGCCAGCAATCTCCCGGGGCGTTGGAATGAGCAGTTCTTC. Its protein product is CASNLPGRWNEQFF.

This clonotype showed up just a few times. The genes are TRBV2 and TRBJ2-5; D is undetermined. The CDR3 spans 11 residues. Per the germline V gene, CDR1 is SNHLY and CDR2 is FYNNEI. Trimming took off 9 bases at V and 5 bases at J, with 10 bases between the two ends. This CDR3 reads CASPLRETQYF. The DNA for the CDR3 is TGTGCCAGTCCCCTGAGGGAGACCCAGTACTTC. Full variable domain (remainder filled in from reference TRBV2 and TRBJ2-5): EPEVTQTPSHQVTQMGQEVILRCVPISNHLYFYWYRQILGQKVEFLVSFYNNEISEKSEIFDDQFSVERPDGSNFTLKIRSTKLEDSAMYFCASPLRETQYFGPGTRLLVL.

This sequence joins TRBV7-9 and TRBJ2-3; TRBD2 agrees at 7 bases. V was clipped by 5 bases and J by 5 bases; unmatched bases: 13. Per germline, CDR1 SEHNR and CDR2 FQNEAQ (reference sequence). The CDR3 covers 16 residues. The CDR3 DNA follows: TGTGCCAGCAGCCCCGCCCTTAGCGGGCTTAGAGATACGCAGTATTTT. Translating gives CASSPALSGLRDTQYF.

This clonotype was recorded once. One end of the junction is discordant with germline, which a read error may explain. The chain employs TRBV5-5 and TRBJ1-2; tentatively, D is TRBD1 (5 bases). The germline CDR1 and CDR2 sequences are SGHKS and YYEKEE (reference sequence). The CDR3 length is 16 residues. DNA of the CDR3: TGTGCCAGCAGCCGCGTACATTGGGTGGGGGACTATGGCTTCACCTTC. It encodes CASSRVHWVGDYGFTF.

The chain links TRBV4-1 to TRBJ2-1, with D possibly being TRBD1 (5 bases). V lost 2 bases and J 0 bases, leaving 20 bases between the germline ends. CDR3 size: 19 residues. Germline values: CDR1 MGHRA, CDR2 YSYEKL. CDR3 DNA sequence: TGCGCCAGCAGCCAAAGAAGCCCGGCGACAGTGAGCTCCTACAATGAGCAGTTCTTC. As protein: CASSQRSPATVSSYNEQFF.

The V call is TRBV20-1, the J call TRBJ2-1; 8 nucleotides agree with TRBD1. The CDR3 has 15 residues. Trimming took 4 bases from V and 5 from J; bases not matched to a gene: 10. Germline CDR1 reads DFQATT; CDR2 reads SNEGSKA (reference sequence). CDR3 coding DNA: TGCAGTGCTACCCACCCCCAGGGGGCCAACAATGAGCAGTTCTTC. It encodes CSATHPQGANNEQFF.

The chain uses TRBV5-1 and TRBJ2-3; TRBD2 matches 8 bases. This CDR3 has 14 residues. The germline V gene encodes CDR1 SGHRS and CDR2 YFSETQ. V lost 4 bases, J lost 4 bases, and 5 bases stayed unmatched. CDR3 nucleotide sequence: TGCGCCAGCAGCCGGAGCGGGAGTGCAGATACGCAGTATTTT. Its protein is CASSRSGSADTQYF.

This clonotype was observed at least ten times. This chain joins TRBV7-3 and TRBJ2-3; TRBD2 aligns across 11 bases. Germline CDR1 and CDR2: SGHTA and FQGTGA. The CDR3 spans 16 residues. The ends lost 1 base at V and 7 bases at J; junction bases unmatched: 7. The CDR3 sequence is CASSLSSTSGTNTQYF. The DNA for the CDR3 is TGTGCCAGCAGCTTAAGTTCGACTAGCGGGACGAATACGCAGTATTTT.

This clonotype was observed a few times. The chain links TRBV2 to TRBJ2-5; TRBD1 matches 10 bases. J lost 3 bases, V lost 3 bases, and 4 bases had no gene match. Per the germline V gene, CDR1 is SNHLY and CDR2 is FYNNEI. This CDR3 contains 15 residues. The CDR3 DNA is TGTGCCAGCAGTGATTGGGACAGGGGAAAAGAGACCCAGTACTTC. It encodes CASSDWDRGKETQYF.

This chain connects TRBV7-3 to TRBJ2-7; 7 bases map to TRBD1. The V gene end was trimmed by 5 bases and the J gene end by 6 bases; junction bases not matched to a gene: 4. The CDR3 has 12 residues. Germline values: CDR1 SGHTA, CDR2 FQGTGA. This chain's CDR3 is CASSASGGEQYF. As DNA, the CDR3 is TGTGCCAGCAGCGCCTCAGGGGGCGAGCAGTACTTC. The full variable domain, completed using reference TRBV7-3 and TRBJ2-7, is GAGVSQTPSNKVTEKGKYVELRCDPISGHTALYWYRQSLGQGPEFLIYFQGTGAADDSGLPNDRFFAVRPEGSVSTLKIQRTERGDSAVYLCASSASGGEQYFGPGTRLTVT.

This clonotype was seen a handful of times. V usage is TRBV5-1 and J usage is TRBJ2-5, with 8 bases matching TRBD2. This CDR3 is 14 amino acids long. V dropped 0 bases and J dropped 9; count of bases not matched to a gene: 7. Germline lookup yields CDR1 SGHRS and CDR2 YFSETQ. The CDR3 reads CASSLAGGPVAQYF. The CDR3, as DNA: TGCGCCAGCAGCTTGGCGGGAGGGCCGGTTGCCCAGTACTTC.

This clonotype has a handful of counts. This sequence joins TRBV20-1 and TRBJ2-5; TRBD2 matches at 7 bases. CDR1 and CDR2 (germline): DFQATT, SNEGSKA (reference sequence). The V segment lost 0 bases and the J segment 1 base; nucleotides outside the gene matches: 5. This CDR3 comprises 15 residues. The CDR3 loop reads CSARDRGGIQETQYF. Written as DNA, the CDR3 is TGCAGTGCTAGAGATCGGGGAGGGATCCAAGAGACCCAGTACTTC.

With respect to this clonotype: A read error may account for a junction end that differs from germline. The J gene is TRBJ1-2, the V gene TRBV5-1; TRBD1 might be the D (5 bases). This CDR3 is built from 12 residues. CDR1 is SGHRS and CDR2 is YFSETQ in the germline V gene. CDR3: CAISLAVGDYTF. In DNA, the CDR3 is TGCGCCATCAGCTTGGCGGTGGGGGACTACACCTTC.

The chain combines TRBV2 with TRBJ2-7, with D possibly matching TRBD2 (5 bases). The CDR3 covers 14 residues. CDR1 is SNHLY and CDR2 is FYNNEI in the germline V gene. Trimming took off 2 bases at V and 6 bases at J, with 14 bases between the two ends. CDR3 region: CASSESGWVFEQYF. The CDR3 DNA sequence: TGTGCCAGCAGTGAATCGGGGTGGGTGTTCGAGCAGTACTTC.

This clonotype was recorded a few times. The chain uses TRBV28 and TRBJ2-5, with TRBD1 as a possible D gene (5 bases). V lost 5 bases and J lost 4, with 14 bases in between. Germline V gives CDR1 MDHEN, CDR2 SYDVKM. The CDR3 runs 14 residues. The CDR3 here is CASSLKTVAETQYF. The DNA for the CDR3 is TGTGCCAGCAGTCTTAAGACAGTAGCAGAGACCCAGTACTTC.

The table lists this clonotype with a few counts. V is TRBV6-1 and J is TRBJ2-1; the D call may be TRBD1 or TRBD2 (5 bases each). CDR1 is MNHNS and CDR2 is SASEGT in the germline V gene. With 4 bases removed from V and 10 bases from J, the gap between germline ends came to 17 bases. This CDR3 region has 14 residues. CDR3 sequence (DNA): TGTGCCAGCAGTGGGGGGACCTGGGCGGACGAGCAGTTCTTC. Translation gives CASSGGTWADEQFF.

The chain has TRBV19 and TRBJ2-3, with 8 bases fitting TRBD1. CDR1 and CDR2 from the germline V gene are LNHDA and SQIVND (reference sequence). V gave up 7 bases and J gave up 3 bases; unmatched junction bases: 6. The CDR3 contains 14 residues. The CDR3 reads CASTDRGWTDTQYF. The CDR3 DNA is TGTGCCAGTACTGACAGGGGATGGACAGATACGCAGTATTTT.

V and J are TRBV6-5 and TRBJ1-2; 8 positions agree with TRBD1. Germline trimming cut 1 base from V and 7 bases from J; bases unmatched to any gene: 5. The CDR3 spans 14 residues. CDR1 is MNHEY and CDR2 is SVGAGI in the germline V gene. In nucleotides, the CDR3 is TGTGCCAGCAGTTACTTGGCAGGGGGCTTTGGCTACACCTTC. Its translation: CASSYLAGGFGYTF.

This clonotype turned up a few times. The DNA of the CDR3 is TGCAGTGCTAGAGATTGGGTTAGTGACCGCTCCTACAATGAGCAGTTCTTC. It is translated as CSARDWVSDRSYNEQFF. J is TRBJ2-1 and V is TRBV20-1; D remains unclear. Deletions cut 0 bases from V and 0 bases from J, with 15 bases between. This CDR3 is 17 amino acids long. CDR1 and CDR2 from the germline V gene are DFQATT and SNEGSKA (reference sequence).

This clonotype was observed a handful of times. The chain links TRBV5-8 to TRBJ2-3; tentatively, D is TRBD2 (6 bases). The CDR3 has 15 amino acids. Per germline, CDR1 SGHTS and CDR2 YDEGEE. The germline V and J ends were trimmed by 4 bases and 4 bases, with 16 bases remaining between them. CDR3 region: CASSDRLDLADTQYF. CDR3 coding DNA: TGTGCCAGCAGCGATCGACTAGATTTGGCAGATACGCAGTATTTT.

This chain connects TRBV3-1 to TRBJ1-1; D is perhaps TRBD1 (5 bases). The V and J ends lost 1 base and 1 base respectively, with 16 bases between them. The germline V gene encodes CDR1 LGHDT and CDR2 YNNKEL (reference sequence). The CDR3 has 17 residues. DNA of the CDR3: TGTGCCAGCAGCCAAGTCTCTAGGGGCGAAGGGAACACTGAAGCTTTCTTT. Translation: CASSQVSRGEGNTEAFF.